Following are 32 T cell receptor beta chains from one sample sequenced in a study of T cell changes during pregnancy in multiple sclerosis. Generated by immunoSEQ multiplex PCR, the TCRdb table keeps only in-frame clones and is missing some. The sample lists under 150,000 clones, roughly 95% occurring once. Sequenced here: peripheral blood, sampled after pregnancy. All receptors derive from a female donor with multiple sclerosis, enrolled in a pregnancy study.

The chain employs TRBV4-3 and TRBJ2-2, with a tentative D call TRBD2 (6 bases). V was cut by 2 bases and J by 6 bases, with 16 bases left in between. The CDR3 covers 16 residues. CDR1 and CDR2 from the germline V gene are LGHNA and YSLEER. In nucleotides, the CDR3 is TGCGCCAGCAGCCAACCGTCGGGAGTTTCCCCCGGGGAGCTGTTTTTT. It specifies CASSQPSGVSPGELFF.

The gene calls are TRBV7-3 and TRBJ2-3, with a weak D call TRBD1 (6 bases). Deletions cut 5 bases from V and 4 bases from J, with 13 bases between. Germline CDR1 is SGHTA and CDR2 is FQGTGA. This CDR3 comprises 14 residues. The CDR3 DNA reads TGTGCCAGCAGCCTACAGGGCGGACCAGATACGCAGTATTTT. Its translation is CASSLQGGPDTQYF.

CDR3 sequence: CASRPRTSGRSSYNEQFF. The CDR3 DNA follows: TGTGCCAGTAGACCCCGGACTAGCGGGAGAAGCTCCTACAATGAGCAGTTCTTC. The chain is built from TRBV19 and TRBJ2-1; 13 bases line up with TRBD2. This CDR3 contains 18 residues. V lost 6 bases and J lost 0; bases outside the gene matches: 8. Per germline, CDR1 LNHDA and CDR2 SQIVND (reference sequence).

This clone was seen only once. The chain combines TRBV11-1 with TRBJ1-1; D gene uncertain. Germline CDR1 SGHAT, CDR2 FQDESV (reference sequence). Trimming took off 4 bases at V and 0 bases at J, with 12 bases between the two ends. The CDR3 is made up of 15 amino acids. In DNA, the CDR3 is TGTGCCAGCAGCTCCAACCCACTTATGAACACTGAAGCTTTCTTT. Translated, it gives CASSSNPLMNTEAFF.

The CDR3 sequence is CASSPRGRDATEAFF. The CDR3 nucleotides read TGTGCCAGCAGCCCCAGGGGGCGGGATGCCACTGAAGCTTTCTTT. This chain links TRBV6-6 with TRBJ1-1; 8 bases are shared with TRBD1. This CDR3 has 15 amino acids. The J segment lost 4 bases and the V segment lost 6 bases, leaving 10 bases of the junction unmatched. CDR1 is MNHNY and CDR2 is SVGAGI in the germline V gene (reference sequence).

The table lists this clone with a count of one. The chain combines TRBV11-2 with TRBJ2-7; 8 bases align to TRBD1. CDR1 and CDR2 (germline): SGHAT, FQNNGV. Trimming took 4 bases from V and 3 from J; bases not matched to a gene: 8. The length of the CDR3 is 15 residues. The CDR3 region is CASSYSGGTIYEQYF. CDR3 DNA: TGTGCCAGCAGCTACTCAGGGGGCACCATCTACGAGCAGTACTTC.

This clone is a singleton in its sample. CDR3 DNA sequence: TGTGCCAGCAGTGAGGCGGGACAGGGGATGTCTGGGGCCAACGTCCTGACTTTC. Translating it yields CASSEAGQGMSGANVLTF. This chain links TRBV6-1 with TRBJ2-6; TRBD1 matches at 10 bases. The CDR3 sequence is 18 residues long. The germline gives CDR1 MNHNS, CDR2 SASEGT. V lost 3 bases, J lost 1 base, and 6 bases stayed unmatched.

Comments on this clone: The junction differs from germline at one of its ends, possibly a read error. The V gene is TRBV5-1, the J gene TRBJ1-2, with a weak D call TRBD1 (6 bases). The CDR3 length is 12 residues. The V gene's germline CDR1 is SGHRS and CDR2 YFSETQ. For the CDR3, the DNA is TGCGCCAGCAGTCCCTCCAACAGGGACCTACACTTC. It yields the protein CASSPSNRDLHF.

V and J are TRBV19 and TRBJ1-2; weak D call: TRBD1 (5 bases). Germline V gene data show CDR1 as LNHDA and CDR2 as SQIVND (reference sequence). V was clipped by 8 bases and J by 7 bases, with 11 bases between them. The CDR3 length is 11 residues. CDR3 in amino acids: CASQGLGGYTF. Here the CDR3 DNA reads TGTGCCAGTCAGGGTCTCGGTGGCTACACCTTC.

The chain joins TRBV7-2 to TRBJ2-7, with D perhaps TRBD1 (7 bases). Germline loops: CDR1 SGHTA, CDR2 FQGNSA. Trimming shortened V by 8 bases and J by 4 bases, and 21 bases separated the two germline ends. The CDR3 is 15 residues long. The CDR3 loop reads CASRYAGRGVYEQYF. The CDR3 region has the DNA TGTGCCAGCCGCTATGCGGGCAGGGGGGTTTACGAGCAGTACTTC.

The chain combines TRBV28 with TRBJ1-5, with D maybe TRBD1 (6 bases). This CDR3 is built from 21 residues. Germline-derived CDR1 and CDR2 are MDHEN and SYDVKM. Trimming left V 5 bases short and J 4 bases short, with 33 bases between. The CDR3 region has the DNA TGTGCCAGCAGTGGCGTGGGGGGGGCCCGGCTGGGGGGATCCCTTAATCAGCCCCAGCATTTT. Amino acid sequence: CASSGVGGARLGGSLNQPQHF.

The chain carries TRBV7-2 and TRBJ2-7; 8 nucleotides align to TRBD1. The CDR3 sequence is 15 residues long. CDR1 is SGHTA and CDR2 is FQGNSA in the germline V gene. V was clipped by 5 bases and J by 0 bases; unmatched bases: 6. The CDR3 DNA reads as TGTGCCAGCAGCCCCGGCAGGGGGCCCTCCTACGAGCAGTACTTC. This sequence encodes CASSPGRGPSYEQYF.

The J gene is TRBJ2-7, the V gene TRBV5-1; 10 nucleotides align to TRBD1. Germline V gives CDR1 SGHRS, CDR2 YFSETQ. The CDR3 consists of 13 residues. V lost 7 bases and J lost 2; bases outside the gene matches: 3. The CDR3 region has the DNA TGCGCCAGCCGGGACAGGGGAACCTACGAGCAGTACTTC. It translates to CASRDRGTYEQYF.

The rearrangement joins TRBV12-5 to TRBJ2-1, with TRBD1 as a possible D gene (11 bases). CDR3 length equals 22 residues. V was cut by 1 base and J by 2 bases, with 30 bases left in between. The germline V gene has CDR1 LGHNT and CDR2 FRNRAP. The CDR3 nucleotides are TGTGCTAGTGGTTTGGCGAGGGACAGGGGGATACTAGCGGGACGACCCTACAATGAGCAGTTCTTC. Its translation is CASGLARDRGILAGRPYNEQFF.

The chain has TRBV19 and TRBJ1-1, with 8 bases lining up with TRBD1. With 5 bases clipped from V and 0 bases from J, the junction kept 5 bases outside the gene matches. Germline assignment: CDR1 LNHDA and CDR2 SQIVND (reference sequence). The CDR3 has 15 residues. CDR3 sequence: CASSPGTGLNTEAFF. CDR3 nucleotides: TGTGCCAGTAGTCCCGGGACAGGTTTGAACACTGAAGCTTTCTTT. Filled out from reference TRBV19 and TRBJ1-1, the complete variable domain reads DGGITQSPKYLFRKEGQNVTLSCEQNLNHDAMYWYRQDPGQGLRLIYYSQIVNDFQKGDIAEGYSVSREKKESFPLTVTSAQKNPTAFYLCASSPGTGLNTEAFFGQGTRLTVV.

This chain links TRBV6-5 with TRBJ1-3; D not certain. Deletions cut 6 bases from V and 1 base from J, with 13 bases between. The CDR3 has 15 residues. Germline V gene lookup returns CDR1 MNHEY and CDR2 SVGAGI. CDR3 residues: CASRGGVISGNTIYF. In nucleotides, the CDR3 is TGTGCCAGCAGGGGCGGGGTTATTTCTGGAAACACCATATATTTT.

This chain links TRBV19 with TRBJ2-7; tentative D call: TRBD1 (6 bases). V was clipped by 6 bases and J by 4 bases, with 13 bases between them. Germline assignment: CDR1 LNHDA and CDR2 SQIVND (reference sequence). The CDR3 has 13 residues. CDR3 amino acids: CASSQTGIYEQYF. CDR3 sequence (DNA): TGTGCCAGTAGCCAAACAGGGATTTACGAGCAGTACTTC.

The rearrangement uses TRBV27 and TRBJ2-2, with 9 bases matching TRBD1. Losses at the gene ends were 10 bases for V and 2 bases for J; bases not matched to a gene: 11. This CDR3 spans 16 amino acids. Per germline, CDR1 MNHEY and CDR2 SMNVEV (reference sequence). In DNA form, the CDR3 reads TGTGCCACCCAAAGGGACAGGGCTAAAAACACCGGGGAGCTGTTTTTT. Protein: CATQRDRAKNTGELFF.

The CDR3 is CASSYRFLRGRGDTQYF. The CDR3 DNA is TGCGCCAGCAGCTACCGGTTCCTCAGGGGGCGCGGGGATACGCAGTATTTT. The rearrangement links TRBV4-1 to TRBJ2-3; 8 bases line up with TRBD1. Germline V gene lookup returns CDR1 MGHRA and CDR2 YSYEKL. The J segment lost 6 bases and the V segment lost 5 bases, leaving 16 bases of the junction unmatched. CDR3 length: 17 amino acids.

The gene calls are TRBV28 and TRBJ2-7; 7 bases are a match to TRBD2. CDR1 MDHEN and CDR2 SYDVKM come from the germline V gene. Unmatched junction bases numbered 13, after V lost 6 bases and J lost 5 bases. CDR3 length equals 15 residues. CDR3 sequence: CASSPFWGGIHEQYF. The CDR3 DNA follows: TGTGCCAGCAGCCCCTTTTGGGGGGGGATCCACGAGCAGTACTTC.

The rearrangement uses TRBV28 and TRBJ2-3; 14 bases line up with TRBD2. Germline CDR1 reads MDHEN; CDR2 reads SYDVKM. The CDR3 is 19 amino acids. The V and J ends lost 4 bases and 1 base, in that order; junction bases with no gene match: 10. CDR3 region: CASSSSGLAGEIGTDTQYF. CDR3 DNA: TGTGCCAGCAGTTCATCGGGACTAGCGGGAGAAATAGGCACAGATACGCAGTATTTT.

The rearrangement joins TRBV6-6 to TRBJ1-1, with D hard to call. The V gene's germline CDR1 is MNHNY and CDR2 SVGAGI (reference sequence). The CDR3 sequence is 15 residues long. V dropped 6 bases and J dropped 4 bases, with 18 bases sitting between them. The DNA of the CDR3 is TGTGCCAGCAGGAATCATCGGGGAGGGAGCACTGAAGCTTTCTTT. Translation: CASRNHRGGSTEAFF.

The genes are TRBV5-1 and TRBJ1-6; D is ambiguous. Germline values: CDR1 SGHRS, CDR2 YFSETQ. The V gene lost 4 bases and the J gene lost 9 bases, with 14 bases spanning the gap. The CDR3 runs 14 residues. CDR3 loop: CASSPAGPGSPLHF. CDR3 nucleotides: TGCGCCAGCAGCCCGGCGGGCCCAGGTTCACCCCTCCACTTT.

The gene calls are TRBV6-5 and TRBJ1-3; D is uncertain. Per germline, CDR1 MNHEY and CDR2 SVGAGI. The CDR3 has 12 amino acids. V was clipped by 10 bases and J by 4 bases, with 11 bases between them. The CDR3 sequence: CATSEEGNTIYF. The DNA for the CDR3 is TGTGCCACCAGCGAGGAAGGAAACACCATATATTTT.

This rearrangement joins TRBV7-9 to TRBJ2-4; a possible D gene is TRBD2 (6 bases). V shed 5 bases and J shed 0 bases, with 14 bases lying between them. This CDR3 spans 16 amino acids. Germline assignment: CDR1 SEHNR and CDR2 FQNEAQ (reference sequence). The CDR3 region is CASSPGGSIAKNIQYF. The CDR3 bases are TGTGCCAGCAGCCCCGGGGGAAGCATAGCCAAAAACATTCAGTACTTC.

The J gene is TRBJ2-1, the V gene TRBV28; 8 bases are shared with TRBD2. This CDR3 has 15 residues. Germline CDR1 MDHEN, CDR2 SYDVKM. The junction had 4 bases not matched to a gene; V was cut back by 6 bases and J by 0 bases. The CDR3 is CASRNSGVSYNEQFF. The CDR3 coding sequence is TGTGCCAGCAGAAATAGCGGGGTCTCCTACAATGAGCAGTTCTTC.

The chain recombines TRBV5-1 with TRBJ2-5; maybe TRBD2 (6 bases). The germline CDR1 and CDR2 sequences are SGHRS and YFSETQ. Deletions cut 4 bases from V and 2 bases from J, with 15 bases between. This CDR3 is built from 15 residues. The CDR3 region has the DNA TGCGCCAGCAGCGTTTGGCCGGGAGCGCAAGAGACCCAGTACTTC. Translated: CASSVWPGAQETQYF.

This chain joins TRBV18 and TRBJ2-2; 7 nucleotides align to TRBD1. V lost 4 bases and J lost 3; bases outside the gene matches: 11. CDR3 length: 17 residues. Germline V gene data show CDR1 as KGHSH and CDR2 as LQKENI. CDR3 sequence: CASSQIPGDSDTGELFF. DNA for the CDR3: TGTGCCAGCTCACAAATACCTGGGGACAGCGACACCGGGGAGCTGTTTTTT.

The V gene is TRBV5-4, the J gene TRBJ2-7; a weak D match, TRBD2 (5 bases). The CDR3 covers 13 residues. Germline CDR1 is SGHNT and CDR2 is YYREEE (reference sequence). V was shortened by 5 bases and J by 1 base, with 10 bases between the two germline ends. In nucleotides, the CDR3 is TGTGCCAGCAGTGCGGGTGCGTCCTACGAGCAGTACTTC. Amino acids: CASSAGASYEQYF.

The rearrangement joins TRBV19 to TRBJ2-1, with D unresolved. The V and J ends lost 1 base and 2 bases respectively, with 6 bases between them. This CDR3 comprises 14 residues. Germline CDR1 and CDR2: LNHDA and SQIVND (reference sequence). The CDR3 sequence: CASSIGLAYNEQFF. The CDR3 region has the DNA TGTGCCAGTAGTATAGGACTGGCCTACAATGAGCAGTTCTTC.

The chain uses TRBV11-3 and TRBJ1-1, with D possibly matching TRBD1 (5 bases). The CDR3 runs 15 residues. V was pared by 2 bases and J by 5 bases, with 15 bases between. The germline V gene encodes CDR1 SGHNT and CDR2 YENEEA. In DNA form, the CDR3 reads TGTGCCAGCAGCTTATTTAGGCAGGGTGGAACTGAAGCTTTCTTT. As protein: CASSLFRQGGTEAFF.

The chain joins TRBV19 to TRBJ2-2, with TRBD1 matching over 7 bases. The V gene's germline CDR1 is LNHDA and CDR2 SQIVND (reference sequence). Germline trimming cut 5 bases from V and 2 bases from J; bases unmatched to any gene: 8. The CDR3 runs to 16 residues. The CDR3 is CASSLGRGPNTGELFF. The DNA of the CDR3 is TGTGCCAGTAGTCTGGGAAGGGGGCCCAACACCGGGGAGCTGTTTTTT.